The entry below gives a single TCR beta chain sequence along with its context. These data come from a study of blood T cell repertoires in COVID-19. The germline V and J ends were trimmed by 0 bases and 5 bases, with 10 bases remaining between them. The CDR3 totals 14 residues. Per the germline V gene, CDR1 is LGHDT and CDR2 is YNNKEL (reference sequence). Original methodology: Quantification of nucleated cells was approximated via reference gene primer amplification. Sequencing used immunoSEQ multiplex PCR; TCRdb keeps in-frame clones, though not all of them. V and J calls and clone size are given by that table; D and trimming were obtained from the DNA. The sample consists of 150,000 to 200,000 clones, roughly nine tenths of them appearing once.

This clonotype originated in a woman aged 80 or older in a cohort sampled during active or convalescent COVID-19. The V call is TRBV3-1 (or the pseudogene TRBV3-2), the J call TRBJ1-1; D perhaps matches TRBD1 (5 bases). The sequenced sample was peripheral blood. CDR3 DNA: TGTGCCAGCAGCCAAGATAGGGGAGGGACTGAAGCTTTCTTT. Amino acid sequence: CASSQDRGGTEAFF.